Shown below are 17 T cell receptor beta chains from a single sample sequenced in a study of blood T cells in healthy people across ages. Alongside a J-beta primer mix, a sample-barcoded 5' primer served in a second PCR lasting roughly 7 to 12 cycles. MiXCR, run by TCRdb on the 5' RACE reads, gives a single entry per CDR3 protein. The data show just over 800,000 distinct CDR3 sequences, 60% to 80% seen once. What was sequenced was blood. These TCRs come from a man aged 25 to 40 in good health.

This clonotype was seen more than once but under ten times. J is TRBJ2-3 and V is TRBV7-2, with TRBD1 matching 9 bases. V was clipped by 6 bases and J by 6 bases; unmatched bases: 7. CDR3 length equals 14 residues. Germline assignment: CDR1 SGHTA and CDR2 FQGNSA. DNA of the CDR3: TGTGCCAGCAGGACACAGGGGGCGGGGGATACGCAGTATTTT. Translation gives CASRTQGAGDTQYF.

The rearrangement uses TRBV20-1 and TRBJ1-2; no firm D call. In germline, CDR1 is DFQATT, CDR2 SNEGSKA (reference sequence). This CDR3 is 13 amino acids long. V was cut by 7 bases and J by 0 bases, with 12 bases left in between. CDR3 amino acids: CSVRATSNYGYTF. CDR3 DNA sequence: TGCAGTGTAAGAGCGACTTCTAACTATGGCTACACCTTC.

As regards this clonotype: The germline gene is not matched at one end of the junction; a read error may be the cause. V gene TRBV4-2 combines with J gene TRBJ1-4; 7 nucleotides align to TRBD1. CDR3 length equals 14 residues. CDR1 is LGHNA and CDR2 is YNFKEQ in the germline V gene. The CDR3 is CAGRESGQEEKLFF. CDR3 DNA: TGTGCCGGCAGAGAAAGCGGACAGGAGGAAAAACTGTTTTTT.

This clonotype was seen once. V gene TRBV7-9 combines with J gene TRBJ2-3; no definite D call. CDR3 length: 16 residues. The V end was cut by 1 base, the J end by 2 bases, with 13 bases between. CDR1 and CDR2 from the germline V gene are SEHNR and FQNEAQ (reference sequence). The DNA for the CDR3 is TGTGCCAGCAGCTTAGGAGAACGGACCTACACAGATACGCAGTATTTT. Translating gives CASSLGERTYTDTQYF.

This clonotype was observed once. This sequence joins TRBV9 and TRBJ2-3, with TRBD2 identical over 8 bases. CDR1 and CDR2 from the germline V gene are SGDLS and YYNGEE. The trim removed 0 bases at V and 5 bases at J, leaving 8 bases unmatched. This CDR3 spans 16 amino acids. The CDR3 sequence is CASSVVSGGMKDTQYF. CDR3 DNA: TGTGCCAGCAGCGTAGTAAGCGGGGGAATGAAAGATACGCAGTATTTT.

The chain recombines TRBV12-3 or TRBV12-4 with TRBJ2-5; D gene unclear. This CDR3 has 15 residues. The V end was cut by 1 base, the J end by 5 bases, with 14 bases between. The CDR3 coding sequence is TGTGCCAGCAGTTTAGTGGCAGTGAGCTTTGAGACCCAGTACTTC. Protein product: CASSLVAVSFETQYF.

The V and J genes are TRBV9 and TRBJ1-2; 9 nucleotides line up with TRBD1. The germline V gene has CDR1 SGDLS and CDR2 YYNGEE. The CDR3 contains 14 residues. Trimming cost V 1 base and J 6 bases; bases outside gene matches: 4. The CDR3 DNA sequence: TGTGCCAGCAGCGTATTCACAGGGGGCGATGGCTACACCTTC. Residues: CASSVFTGGDGYTF. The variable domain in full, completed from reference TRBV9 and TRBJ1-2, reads DSGVTQTPKHLITATGQRVTLRCSPRSGDLSVYWYQQSLDQGLQFLIQYYNGEERAKGNILERFSAQQFPDLHSELNLSSLELGDSALYFCASSVFTGGDGYTFGSGTRLTVV.

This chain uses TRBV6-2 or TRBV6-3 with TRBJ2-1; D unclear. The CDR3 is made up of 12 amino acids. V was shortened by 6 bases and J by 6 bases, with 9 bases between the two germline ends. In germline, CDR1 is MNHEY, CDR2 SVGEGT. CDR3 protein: CASRYALNEQFF. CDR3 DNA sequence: TGTGCCAGCAGGTACGCTCTCAATGAGCAGTTCTTC.

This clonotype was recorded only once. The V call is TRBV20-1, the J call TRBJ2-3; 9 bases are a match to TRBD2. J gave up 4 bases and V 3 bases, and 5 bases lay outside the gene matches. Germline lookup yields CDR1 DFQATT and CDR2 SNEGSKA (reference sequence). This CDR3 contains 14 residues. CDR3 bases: TGCAGTGCTAGTAGTAGCGGGGGAGCAGATACGCAGTATTTT. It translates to CSASSSGGADTQYF.

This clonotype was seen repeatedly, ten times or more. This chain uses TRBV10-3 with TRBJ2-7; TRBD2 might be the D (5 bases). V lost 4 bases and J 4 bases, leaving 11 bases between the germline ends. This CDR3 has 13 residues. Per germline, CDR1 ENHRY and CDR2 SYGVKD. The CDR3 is CAISAHGIYEQYF. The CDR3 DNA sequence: TGTGCCATCAGTGCCCACGGGATATACGAGCAGTACTTC.

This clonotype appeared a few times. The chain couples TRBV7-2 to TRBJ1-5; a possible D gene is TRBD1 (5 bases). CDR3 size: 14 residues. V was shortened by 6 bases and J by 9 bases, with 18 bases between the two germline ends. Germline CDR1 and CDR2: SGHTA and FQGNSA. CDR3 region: CASSQTRASGPQHF. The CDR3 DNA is TGTGCCAGCAGTCAGACCAGGGCCAGCGGGCCCCAGCATTTT.

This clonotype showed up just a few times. CDR3 coding DNA: TGTGCCATCAGTGTAAATAGCGACCCAGATACGCAGTATTTT. This encodes CAISVNSDPDTQYF. V is TRBV10-3 and J is TRBJ2-3; weak D call: TRBD2 (5 bases). This CDR3 comprises 14 residues. The germline CDR1 and CDR2 sequences are ENHRY and SYGVKD. Trimming stripped 4 bases from V and 4 bases from J, with 12 bases between.

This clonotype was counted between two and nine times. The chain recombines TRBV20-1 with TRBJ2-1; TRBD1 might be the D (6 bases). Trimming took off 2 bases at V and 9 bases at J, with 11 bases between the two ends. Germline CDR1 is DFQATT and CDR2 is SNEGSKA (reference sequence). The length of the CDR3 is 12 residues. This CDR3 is CSARQGLGEQFF. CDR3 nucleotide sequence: TGCAGTGCTAGACAGGGGCTGGGTGAGCAGTTCTTC.

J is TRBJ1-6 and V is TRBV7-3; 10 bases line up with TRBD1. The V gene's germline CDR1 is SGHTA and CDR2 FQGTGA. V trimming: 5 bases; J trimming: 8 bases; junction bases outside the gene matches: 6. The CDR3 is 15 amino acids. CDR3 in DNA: TGTGCCAGCAGCATGGGGACAGGGGTCGATTCACCCCTCCACTTT. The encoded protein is CASSMGTGVDSPLHF.

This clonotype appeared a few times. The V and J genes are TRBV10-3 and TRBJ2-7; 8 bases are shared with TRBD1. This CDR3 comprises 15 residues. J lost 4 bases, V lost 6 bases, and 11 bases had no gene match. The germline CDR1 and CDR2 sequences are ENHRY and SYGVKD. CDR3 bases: TGTGCCATCAGCTCCGGGACAGGATGGAGTTACGAGCAGTACTTC. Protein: CAISSGTGWSYEQYF.

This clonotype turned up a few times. The DNA for the CDR3 is TGTGCCAGCAGTCCCGGGACTAGCGGGTCCACAGATACGCAGTATTTT. Encoded protein: CASSPGTSGSTDTQYF. This chain uses TRBV12-3 or TRBV12-4 with TRBJ2-3; TRBD2 agrees at 12 bases. This CDR3 comprises 16 residues. Germline trimming cut 5 bases from V and 2 bases from J; bases unmatched to any gene: 5.

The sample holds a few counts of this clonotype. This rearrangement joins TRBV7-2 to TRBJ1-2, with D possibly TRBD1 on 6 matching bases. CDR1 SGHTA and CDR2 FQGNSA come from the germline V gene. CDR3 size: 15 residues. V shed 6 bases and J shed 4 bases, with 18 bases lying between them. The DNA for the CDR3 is TGTGCCAGCAGGCAAACCGGGACATCTGGCTATGGCTACACCTTC. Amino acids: CASRQTGTSGYGYTF.